The clone carrying this T cell receptor beta chain came up a few times. What it recognizes is unknown. Every TCR beta cDNA library bore unique molecular identifiers. Around 460,000 cDNA molecules came from 1 to 10 million T cells. TCRdb used MiXCR to reprocess the PCR reads, holding one entry per CDR3 protein. The top ten clones hold over 9% of a sample with approximately 690,000 distinct CDR3 sequences, around 64% of them seen once. This record belongs to a study of post-analysis software for immune sequencing data. Study overall: The courses of disease that were included comprised relapsing-remitting, secondary progressive and progressive-relapsing multiple sclerosis. General study findings and limits: Patients had higher frequencies than controls of roughly five TRBV segments, including TRBV5-6, TRBV5-1 and TRBV20-1. Patients with multiple sclerosis recorded significantly lower normalized Chao1 diversity than controls, the study found. Under the F measure, samples that were prepared in one batch clustered strongly together.

V was pared by 4 bases and J by 11 bases, with 10 bases of the junction left unmatched. Germline CDR1 is SQVTM and CDR2 is ANQGSEA. This CDR3 contains 12 residues. The V and J genes are TRBV29-1 and TRBJ2-5; 7 bases agree with TRBD1. Sequencing was carried out using blood. The receptor was derived from a girl aged 2 to 10 with multiple sclerosis. The CDR3 reads CSVGQGDNEQYF. The CDR3 DNA reads as TGCAGCGTTGGACAGGGCGATAATGAGCAGTACTTC.